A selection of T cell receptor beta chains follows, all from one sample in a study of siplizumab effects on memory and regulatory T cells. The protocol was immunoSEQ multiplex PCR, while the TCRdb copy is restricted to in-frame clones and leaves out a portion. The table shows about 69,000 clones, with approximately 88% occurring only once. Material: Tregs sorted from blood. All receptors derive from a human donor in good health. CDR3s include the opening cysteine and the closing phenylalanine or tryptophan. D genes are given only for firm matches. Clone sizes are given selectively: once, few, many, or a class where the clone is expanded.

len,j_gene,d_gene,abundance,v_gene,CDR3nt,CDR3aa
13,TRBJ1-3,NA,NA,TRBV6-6,TGTGCCAGCAGAATGGACACTAGAAACACCATATATTTT,CASRMDTRNTIYF
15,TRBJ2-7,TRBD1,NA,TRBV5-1,TGCGCCAGCAGAAGATGGGACAGGGGACCCTACGAGCAGTACTTC,CASRRWDRGPYEQYF
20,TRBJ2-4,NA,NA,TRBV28,TGTGCCAGCAGTCCGACGGGACGGTTGCGACTAGTGGGGTTCAAAAACATTCAGTACTTC,CASSPTGRLRLVGFKNIQYF
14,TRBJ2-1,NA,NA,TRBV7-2,TGTGCCAGCAGCAAAGGGACTCGCCACAATGAGCAGTTCTTC,CASSKGTRHNEQFF
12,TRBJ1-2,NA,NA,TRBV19,TGTGCCAGTAGGTGGGGGGCGGGCGGCTACACCTTC,CASRWGAGGYTF
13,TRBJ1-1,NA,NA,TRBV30,TGTGCCTGGCAGAAGAGGCTAGACACTGAAGCTTTCTTT,CAWQKRLDTEAFF
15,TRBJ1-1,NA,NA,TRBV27,TGTGCCAGCAGTGACCGGGACACTATGAACACTGAAGCTTTCTTT,CASSDRDTMNTEAFF
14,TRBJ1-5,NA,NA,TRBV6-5,TGTGCCAGCAGTTACTCCAGCTCCAATCAGCCCCAGCATTTT,CASSYSSSNQPQHF
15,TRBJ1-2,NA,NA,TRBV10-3,TGTGCCATCAGTGAGCCCCGCGGGGGGCACTATGGCTACACCTTC,CAISEPRGGHYGYTF
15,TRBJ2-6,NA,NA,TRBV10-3,TGTGCCATCACTTCAGGGGACCGGGGGGCCAACGTCCTGACTTTC,CAITSGDRGANVLTF
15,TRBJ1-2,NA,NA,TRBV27,TGTGCCAGCAGGACGAGGTCCTACCCCAGCAAGGGCTACACCTTC,CASRTRSYPSKGYTF
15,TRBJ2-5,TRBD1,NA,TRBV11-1,TGTGCCAGCAGCCGAATACAGGGGTACAAAGAGACCCAGTACTTC,CASSRIQGYKETQYF
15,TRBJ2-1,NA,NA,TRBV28,TGTGCCAGCAGTCCGCGGGTGGCTTCCTACAATGAGCAGTTCTTC,CASSPRVASYNEQFF
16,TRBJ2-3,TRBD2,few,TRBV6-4,TGTGCCAGCAGTGACGCGACTAGCGGGGGGGCAGATACGCAGTATTTT,CASSDATSGGADTQYF
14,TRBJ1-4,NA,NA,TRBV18,TGTGCCAGCTCACCAAACAGGGTCGGGGAAAAACTGTTTTTT,CASSPNRVGEKLFF
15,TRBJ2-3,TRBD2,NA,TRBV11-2,TGTGCCAGCAGGACTAGCGGGACTTACACAGATACGCAGTATTTT,CASRTSGTYTDTQYF
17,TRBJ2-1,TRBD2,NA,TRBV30,TGTGCCTGGAGTGTACTGAGAGGGACTAGCGGATACAATGAGCAGTTCTTC,CAWSVLRGTSGYNEQFF
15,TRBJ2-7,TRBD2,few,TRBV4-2,TGTGCCAGCAGCCTGTCTAGCGGGAGGGCGGGCGAGCAGTACTTC,CASSLSSGRAGEQYF
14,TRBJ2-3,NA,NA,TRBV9,TGTGCCAGCAGCGTAGTGGGGAGCACAGATACGCAGTATTTT,CASSVVGSTDTQYF
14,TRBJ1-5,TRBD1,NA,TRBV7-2,TGTGCCAGCAGCTTAGCAGGGGGCGGGCAGCCCCAGCATTTT,CASSLAGGGQPQHF
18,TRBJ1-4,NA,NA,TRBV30,TGTGCCTGGAGGTCCCGGTACATCGGCCCCATTCTAGGTGAAAAACTGTTTTTT,CAWRSRYIGPILGEKLFF
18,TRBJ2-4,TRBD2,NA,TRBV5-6,TGTGCCAGCAGCTTGGATTCAACGGGAGGACTAGCCAAAAACATTCAGTACTTC,CASSLDSTGGLAKNIQYF
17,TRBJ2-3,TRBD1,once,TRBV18,TGTGCCAGCTCACTAGCCCCCGGGACAGGGATCACAGATACGCAGTATTTT,CASSLAPGTGITDTQYF
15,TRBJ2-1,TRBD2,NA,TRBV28,TGTGCCAGCTGGAGGTTACTAGCGGGAAACAATGAGCAGTTCTTC,CASWRLLAGNNEQFF
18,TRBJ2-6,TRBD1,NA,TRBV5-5,TGTGCCAGCAGTTGGCCGACAGGGGGCGCTTCTGGGGCCAACGTCCTGACTTTC,CASSWPTGGASGANVLTF
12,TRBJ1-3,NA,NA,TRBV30,TGTGCCTGGAGCCTAGTGGGAAACACCATATATTTT,CAWSLVGNTIYF
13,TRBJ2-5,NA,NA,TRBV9,TGTGCCAGCAGCACCCGGGAGAAAGAGACCCAGTACTTC,CASSTREKETQYF
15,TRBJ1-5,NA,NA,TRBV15,TGTGCCACCAGCAGAGACCGCGGGGGAACTCAGCCCCAGCATTTT,CATSRDRGGTQPQHF
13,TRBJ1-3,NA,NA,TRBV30,TGTGCCTGGAGCAAAAGCTCTGGAAACACCATATATTTT,CAWSKSSGNTIYF
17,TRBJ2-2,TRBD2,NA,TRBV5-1,TGCGCCAGCAGCTTGGCCGGGCTAGCGGGAAACACCGGGGAGCTGTTTTTT,CASSLAGLAGNTGELFF
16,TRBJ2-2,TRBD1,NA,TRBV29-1,TGCAGCGTTGCGGGAACCAATACAGGGGACACCGGGGAGCTGTTTTTT,CSVAGTNTGDTGELFF
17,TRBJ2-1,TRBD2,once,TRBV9,TGTGCCAGCAGCGTTACCCTGACTAGCGGGAGGGCTAATGAGCAGTTCTTC,CASSVTLTSGRANEQFF
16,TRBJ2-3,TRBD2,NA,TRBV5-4,TGTGCCAGCAGCTTGGGCGGGAGAGTTGAAACAGATACGCAGTATTTT,CASSLGGRVETDTQYF
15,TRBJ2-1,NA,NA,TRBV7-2,TGTGCCAGCAGCTTAGGTAGGGGGAGTTACAATGAGCAGTTCTTC,CASSLGRGSYNEQFF
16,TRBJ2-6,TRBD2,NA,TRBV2,TGTGCCAGCAGTTTAGCGGGAGGTTCGGGGGCCAACGTCCTGACTTTC,CASSLAGGSGANVLTF
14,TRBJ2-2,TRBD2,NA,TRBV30,TGTGCCTGGAGATCTGCGGGAGGTGCCGGGGAGCTGTTTTTT,CAWRSAGGAGELFF
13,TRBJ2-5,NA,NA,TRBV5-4,TGTGCCAGCAGCTTGTACAGCCAAGAGACCCAGTACTTC,CASSLYSQETQYF
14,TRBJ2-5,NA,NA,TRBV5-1,TGCGCCAGCAGCTTGGTACAGCCCCGGGAGACCCAGTACTTC,CASSLVQPRETQYF
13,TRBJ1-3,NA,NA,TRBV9,TGTGCCAGCAGCGTAGGTACGGGAAACACCATATATTTT,CASSVGTGNTIYF
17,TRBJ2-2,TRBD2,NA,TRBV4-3,TGCGCCAGCAGCCGGGATGCGGGAGTGGCGAACACCGGGGAGCTGTTTTTT,CASSRDAGVANTGELFF
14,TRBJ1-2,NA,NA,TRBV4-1,TGCGCCAGCAGCCCAGGACAGTTTAACTATGGCTACACCTTC,CASSPGQFNYGYTF
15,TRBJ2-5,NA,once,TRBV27,TGTGCCAGCAGTCCCTGGGTCGGGATTCAAGAGACCCAGTACTTC,CASSPWVGIQETQYF